These 20 T cell receptor beta chains were all obtained from the same sample, sequenced in a study of graft-versus-host responses after intestinal transplantation. Their antigens are not known. Produced via immunoSEQ multiplex PCR; TCRdb's table is partial and in-frame only. Here the sample spans tens of thousands of clones, about 94% being singletons. Sequencing was performed on unstimulated CD8+ T cells sorted from spleen or lymph node cells, taken before transplant. These receptors all come from a human donor who was the organ donor for an intestinal transplant.

This chain links TRBV27 with TRBJ1-1; 8 nucleotides match TRBD1. The CDR3 contains 13 residues. The V segment lost 8 bases and the J segment 0 bases; nucleotides outside the gene matches: 2. The germline gives CDR1 MNHEY, CDR2 SMNVEV (reference sequence). CDR3 in amino acids: CASGQGLNTEAFF. Here the CDR3 DNA reads TGTGCCAGCGGACAGGGTTTGAACACTGAAGCTTTCTTT.

The V call is TRBV29-1, the J call TRBJ2-1; D uncertain. V lost 6 bases to trimming and J lost 7 bases, with 16 bases between them. The CDR3 covers 13 residues. Germline CDR1 reads SQVTM; CDR2 reads ANQGSEA. The CDR3: CSVIVLALNEQFF. The CDR3 nucleotides are TGCAGCGTAATTGTACTCGCTTTGAATGAGCAGTTCTTC.

The chain employs TRBV29-1 and TRBJ2-7, with no clear D. V shed 3 bases and J shed 0 bases, with 9 bases lying between them. The V gene's germline CDR1 is SQVTM and CDR2 ANQGSEA. This CDR3 has 13 amino acids. CDR3 in DNA: TGCAGCGTTGAGTTAGAACACTCCTACGAGCAGTACTTC. This gives the protein CSVELEHSYEQYF.

J is TRBJ2-1 and V is TRBV4-3, with D maybe TRBD2 (5 bases). Germline V gene sequence: CDR1 LGHNA, CDR2 YSLEER. V lost 0 bases to trimming and J lost 8 bases, with 8 bases between them. There are 13 residues in the CDR3. DNA of the CDR3: TGCGCCAGCAGCCAAGATGGGAGCTATGAGCAGTTCTTC. Amino acids: CASSQDGSYEQFF.

This clone was counted once. V gene TRBV7-9 combines with J gene TRBJ1-2; D remains unclear. Germline V gene data show CDR1 as SEHNR and CDR2 as FQNEAQ (reference sequence). The CDR3 contains 12 residues. Trimming removed 0 bases from V and 1 base from J, with 0 bases in between. The CDR3 DNA reads as TGTGCCAGCAGCTTAGCTAACTATGGCTACACCTTC. It is translated as CASSLANYGYTF.

The CDR3 nucleotides are TGTGCCAGCAAAGACTTCAATGGTTGGAATAACGAGCAGTACTTC. Translated: CASKDFNGWNNEQYF. The chain uses TRBV28 and TRBJ2-7; no reliable D call. Germline CDR1 reads MDHEN; CDR2 reads SYDVKM. V dropped 7 bases and J dropped 5 bases, with 21 bases sitting between them. The length of the CDR3 is 15 residues.

V usage is TRBV19 and J usage is TRBJ2-1; D not certain. Germline CDR1 reads LNHDA; CDR2 reads SQIVND (reference sequence). V lost 1 base to trimming and J lost 4 bases, with 14 bases between them. The CDR3 is 16 residues long. CDR3 nucleotides: TGTGCCAGTAGTATAGTTGGCCCCCCCGGATACAATGAGCAGTTCTTC. The encoded protein is CASSIVGPPGYNEQFF.

The chain employs TRBV25-1 and TRBJ1-5, with TRBD1 as a possible D gene (5 bases). Trimming stripped 3 bases from V and 6 bases from J, with 18 bases between. The CDR3 has 16 amino acids. Germline V gene data show CDR1 as MGHDK and CDR2 as SYGVNS. The CDR3 loop reads CASSDETVERGQPQHF. CDR3 nucleotides: TGTGCCAGCAGTGACGAGACAGTCGAGAGAGGTCAGCCCCAGCATTTT.

The V gene is TRBV5-6, the J gene TRBJ2-2; D is ambiguous. The V gene's germline CDR1 is SGHDT and CDR2 YYEEEE. This CDR3 comprises 12 residues. Trimming removed 4 bases at V and 0 bases at J, with 1 base between. The CDR3: CASSANTGELFF. The CDR3 nucleotides are TGTGCCAGCAGCGCGAACACCGGGGAGCTGTTTTTT.

The chain employs TRBV10-3 and TRBJ2-7, with TRBD2 matching 7 bases. V gave up 9 bases and J gave up 0 bases; unmatched junction bases: 14. The CDR3 runs to 16 residues. In germline, CDR1 is ENHRY, CDR2 SYGVKD. CDR3: CAIAGTTLAPSYEQYF. The CDR3 DNA reads TGTGCCATAGCCGGGACTACTTTGGCCCCCTCCTACGAGCAGTACTTC.

V is TRBV7-9 and J is TRBJ2-2; D may be TRBD2 (5 bases). The germline gives CDR1 SEHNR, CDR2 FQNEAQ (reference sequence). Trimming shortened V by 2 bases and J by 6 bases, and 10 bases separated the two germline ends. The CDR3 sequence is 14 residues long. The CDR3 loop reads CASSLSTGAGELFF. The CDR3 nucleotides read TGTGCCAGCAGCTTAAGCACCGGGGCCGGGGAGCTGTTTTTT.

The CDR3 DNA follows: TGCAGCGTTGTACTAGGGGTCCGCAATGAGCAGTTCTTC. Its protein is CSVVLGVRNEQFF. This sequence joins TRBV29-1 and TRBJ2-1; possibly TRBD1 or TRBD2 for D (5 bases each). This CDR3 is built from 13 residues. V was pared by 4 bases and J by 6 bases, with 13 bases between. Germline CDR1 is SQVTM and CDR2 is ANQGSEA.

The chain carries TRBV6-5 and TRBJ2-7; D gene ambiguous. In germline, CDR1 is MNHEY, CDR2 SVGAGI. This CDR3 spans 12 amino acids. Trimming removed 2 bases at V and 3 bases at J, with 5 bases between. The CDR3 reads CASSYGNYEQYF. The CDR3 DNA follows: TGTGCCAGCAGTTACGGAAACTACGAGCAGTACTTC.

Of note for this clone: The junction differs from germline at one of its ends, possibly a read error. This chain joins TRBV7-7 and TRBJ2-1; 12 nucleotides match TRBD2. This CDR3 has 20 amino acids. Germline CDR1 and CDR2: SSHAT and FNYEAQ (reference sequence). The CDR3: CASSLAPGLAGYSSYNEQFF. CDR3 coding DNA: TGTGCTAGCAGCTTAGCGCCAGGACTAGCGGGATACAGCTCCTACAATGAGCAGTTCTTC.

The chain recombines TRBV5-4 with TRBJ2-7; 11 bases match TRBD2. The CDR3 covers 18 residues. Germline trimming cut 4 bases from V and 3 bases from J; bases unmatched to any gene: 15. The V gene's germline CDR1 is SGHNT and CDR2 YYREEE (reference sequence). The CDR3 spells CASSTRSLAGVILYEQYF. The CDR3 DNA follows: TGTGCCAGCAGCACTCGCTCACTAGCGGGAGTGATACTCTACGAGCAGTACTTC.

This chain's CDR3 is CASSNGQTATDTQYF. In nucleotides, the CDR3 is TGTGCCAGCAGCAACGGACAGACTGCCACAGATACGCAGTATTTT. This chain connects TRBV28 to TRBJ2-3, with D possibly TRBD1 on 6 matching bases. The CDR3 totals 15 residues. Germline-derived CDR1 and CDR2 are MDHEN and SYDVKM. V was clipped by 6 bases and J by 2 bases, with 15 bases between them.

This clone came up once. V is TRBV28 and J is TRBJ1-1; TRBD1 matches 7 bases. The CDR3 is 15 amino acids. Trimming cost V 2 bases and J 8 bases; bases outside gene matches: 11. Germline CDR1 reads MDHEN; CDR2 reads SYDVKM. Here the CDR3 DNA reads TGTGCCAGCAGTTTAGGAAGGAAGGGGGCGTTGGAAGCTTTCTTT. Translating gives CASSLGRKGALEAFF.

The chain carries TRBV4-3 and TRBJ2-3, with 14 bases aligning to TRBD2. This CDR3 contains 20 residues. From germline, CDR1 is LGHNA and CDR2 YSLEER. V dropped 1 base and J dropped 6; count of bases not matched to a gene: 15. CDR3 sequence (DNA): TGCGCCAGCAGCCAAGCTGACACGCTGGGACTAGCGGGAGCGGGCGATACGCAGTATTTT. Translation gives CASSQADTLGLAGAGDTQYF.

This chain connects TRBV30 to TRBJ1-2; 8 positions match TRBD1. Germline V gene sequence: CDR1 GTSNPN, CDR2 SVGIG (reference sequence). The V and J ends lost 3 bases and 4 bases, in that order; junction bases with no gene match: 7. The CDR3 is 14 residues long. In DNA, the CDR3 is TGTGCCTGGAGGGGGGGACAGGCCCTCTATGGCTACACCTTC. Translation gives CAWRGGQALYGYTF.

This chain joins TRBV15 and TRBJ2-1; D gene ambiguous. Trimming stripped 2 bases from V and 5 bases from J, with 7 bases between. Germline CDR1 and CDR2: LNHNV and YYDKDF (reference sequence). The CDR3 is made up of 13 amino acids. For the CDR3, the DNA is TGTGCCACCAGCAGATCCGCCCACAATGAGCAGTTCTTC. Protein sequence: CATSRSAHNEQFF.